This record covers a single TCR beta chain. CDR3 length: 13 amino acids. Trimming shortened V by 0 bases and J by 2 bases, and 7 bases separated the two germline ends. In germline, CDR1 is GTSNPN, CDR2 SVGIG (reference sequence). This sample was included in a study of blood T cell repertoires in COVID-19. Clones were sequenced by immunoSEQ multiplex PCR, and TCRdb holds only the in-frame ones, with some missing. The table records about 210,000 clones, about four fifths of them present only once. This receptor was taken from a man aged 55 to 69 with acute or convalescent COVID-19. The chain has TRBV30 and TRBJ2-5; D gene ambiguous. The source material was peripheral blood. CDR3 DNA sequence: TGTGCCTGGAGTGTTGGCAAACAAGAGACCCAGTACTTC. As protein: CAWSVGKQETQYF.